What follows are 25 T cell receptor beta chains derived from one specimen sequenced in a study of a mutant IDH1 vaccine in newly diagnosed glioma. The time point was: week 11, during vaccination. Every vaccine dose comprised 300 ug of mutant IDH1 20-mer peptide plus topical imiquimod. The assay was immunoSEQ multiplex PCR, and TCRdb's table has in-frame clones only and misses some. The sample consists of 38,000 or so clones, 75% to 85% of them appearing once. The antigens of these receptors remain unknown. Source: peripheral blood mononuclear cells (PBMCs), taken from a glioma patient whose treatment included an IDH1 peptide vaccine. All receptors come from a woman aged 30 to 39 with glioma. Some clones in this sample may be carry-over from other donors' samples.

V usage is TRBV10-2 and J usage is TRBJ1-1, with D perhaps TRBD1 (5 bases). CDR1 and CDR2 (germline): WSHSY, SAAADI. V lost 6 bases and J 6 bases, leaving 11 bases between the germline ends. The CDR3 length is 12 residues. Here the CDR3 reads CASRGVSSEAFF. The CDR3 nucleotides read TGCGCCAGCAGGGGGGTATCGTCTGAAGCTTTCTTT.

This clone turned up a few times. The chain is built from TRBV6-1 and TRBJ2-1, with TRBD2 identical over 8 bases. CDR3 size: 14 residues. Germline values: CDR1 MNHNS, CDR2 SASEGT. The V gene end was trimmed by 6 bases and the J gene end by 6 bases; junction bases not matched to a gene: 7. The CDR3 spells CASRSTGRGNEQFF. CDR3 in DNA: TGTGCCAGCAGGAGTACCGGGAGGGGCAATGAGCAGTTCTTC.

The chain couples TRBV11-3 to TRBJ1-3, with TRBD1 identical over 9 bases. The CDR3 totals 14 residues. V lost 4 bases, J lost 2 bases, and 0 bases stayed unmatched. In germline, CDR1 is SGHNT, CDR2 YENEEA. CDR3 loop: CASSWTGAGNTIYF. In nucleotides, the CDR3 is TGTGCCAGCAGCTGGACAGGGGCTGGAAACACCATATATTTT.

A single count supports this clone. The gene calls are TRBV2 and TRBJ2-3; 10 bases are a match to TRBD2. The V gene end was trimmed by 3 bases and the J gene end by 9 bases; junction bases not matched to a gene: 3. The CDR3 spans 13 residues. In germline, CDR1 is SNHLY, CDR2 FYNNEI. CDR3 coding DNA: TGTGCCAGCAGTGATGGGACTAGCGCAACGCAGTATTTT. It yields the protein CASSDGTSATQYF.

The chain links TRBV27 to TRBJ2-2; 8 positions match TRBD1. This CDR3 region has 17 residues. With V trimmed by 3 bases and J by 5 bases, 11 bases remained unmatched. Germline V gene data show CDR1 as MNHEY and CDR2 as SMNVEV (reference sequence). CDR3 DNA: TGTGCCAGCAGTTTTGGGCAGGGGGCTGAAAGGACCGGGGAGCTGTTTTTT. Translation: CASSFGQGAERTGELFF.

This clone was picked up one time. The rearrangement links TRBV6-1 to TRBJ2-7, with D unresolved. Germline V gene data show CDR1 as MNHNS and CDR2 as SASEGT. V lost 1 base and J lost 0, with 10 bases in between. This CDR3 contains 15 residues. The CDR3 sequence: CASSEEQVPSYEQYF. The CDR3 DNA reads TGTGCCAGCAGTGAAGAGCAGGTTCCCTCCTACGAGCAGTACTTC.

The chain recombines TRBV5-4 with TRBJ1-2; the D is unclear. The CDR3 extends over 19 amino acids. Trimming took off 3 bases at V and 0 bases at J, with 24 bases between the two ends. The germline CDR1 and CDR2 sequences are SGHNT and YYREEE (reference sequence). For the CDR3, the DNA is TGTGCCAGCAGCTCGCCCGATATCGACGATTTCGGAGCTAACTATGGCTACACCTTC. It encodes CASSSPDIDDFGANYGYTF.

This clone occurred once. The J gene is TRBJ1-4, the V gene TRBV6-5; unclear D gene. V gave up 5 bases and J gave up 7 bases, with 17 bases separating them. The CDR3 totals 15 residues. CDR1 is MNHEY and CDR2 is SVGAGI in the germline V gene. The CDR3: CASSDWTVDGEKLFF. Here the CDR3 DNA reads TGTGCCAGCAGTGACTGGACGGTAGACGGTGAAAAACTGTTTTTT.

The chain uses TRBV6-4 and TRBJ2-7; TRBD2 aligns across 12 bases. Trimming removed 6 bases from V and 6 bases from J; junction bases left unmatched: 6. The germline V gene encodes CDR1 MRHNA and CDR2 SNTAGT. The CDR3 sequence is 14 residues long. CDR3 region: CASSQTSGSTEQYF. For the CDR3, the DNA is TGTGCCAGCAGCCAGACTAGCGGGAGTACCGAGCAGTACTTC.

This clone was seen a few times. V is TRBV10-1 and J is TRBJ2-3; 9 bases are shared with TRBD1. CDR1 WNHNN and CDR2 SYGVQD come from the germline V gene (reference sequence). V was pared by 3 bases and J by 3 bases, with 4 bases of the junction left unmatched. This CDR3 spans 15 amino acids. The CDR3 nucleotides are TGCGCCAGCAGTGACGACAGGGGGAAAACAGATACGCAGTATTTT. Translated: CASSDDRGKTDTQYF.

V gene TRBV6-1 combines with J gene TRBJ2-3, with D tentatively TRBD2 (5 bases). CDR1 is MNHNS and CDR2 is SASEGT in the germline V gene. V was trimmed by 6 bases and J by 1 base, leaving 14 bases between them. This CDR3 has 15 amino acids. This CDR3 is CASRGANIRTDTQYF. In DNA form, the CDR3 reads TGTGCCAGCAGGGGAGCTAACATTCGCACAGATACGCAGTATTTT.

This chain joins TRBV11-2 and TRBJ2-3; 7 bases match TRBD2. V lost 3 bases, J lost 1 base, and 13 bases stayed unmatched. CDR1 SGHAT and CDR2 FQNNGV come from the germline V gene. This CDR3 spans 18 amino acids. CDR3: CASSLTLTSREGTDTQYF. The DNA of the CDR3 is TGTGCCAGCAGCTTGACCCTTACTAGTCGGGAGGGCACAGATACGCAGTATTTT.

The chain uses TRBV4-1 and TRBJ1-2; 8 bases are shared with TRBD1. Germline V lookup: CDR1 MGHRA, CDR2 YSYEKL. The CDR3 is 16 residues long. V gave up 4 bases and J gave up 4 bases; unmatched junction bases: 11. The CDR3 protein is CASSPRQGPPSYGYTF. The CDR3 coding sequence is TGCGCCAGCAGCCCCCGACAGGGGCCCCCGTCCTATGGCTACACCTTC.

The J gene is TRBJ1-2, the V gene TRBV29-1, with 7 positions matching TRBD1. The CDR3 contains 13 residues. J was trimmed by 4 bases and V by 6 bases; bases with no gene match: 8. Germline CDR1 SQVTM, CDR2 ANQGSEA. The CDR3 DNA reads as TGCAGCGTCTCCGGGACAGCTCCCTATGGCTACACCTTC. Its translation is CSVSGTAPYGYTF. The complete variable domain, with remaining parts taken from reference TRBV29-1 and TRBJ1-2, reads SAVISQKPSRDICQRGTSLTIQCQVDSQVTMMFWYRQQPGQSLTLIATANQGSEATYESGFVIDKFPISRPNLTFSTLTVSNMSPEDSSIYLCSVSGTAPYGYTFGSGTRLTVV.

The rearrangement uses TRBV6-6 and TRBJ2-2, with D tentatively TRBD1 (5 bases). V was clipped by 7 bases and J by 4 bases, with 10 bases between them. The germline V gene encodes CDR1 MNHNY and CDR2 SVGAGI (reference sequence). The CDR3 totals 13 residues. CDR3 bases: TGTGCCAGCACCCGCGACAGCACCGGGGAGCTGTTTTTT. It specifies CASTRDSTGELFF.

V and J are TRBV21-1 and TRBJ1-1; the DNA was not used to check the table's D call, TRBD1. TRBV21-1 is shown as a pseudogene. This CDR3 comprises 15 residues. The CDR3 DNA reads as TGTGCCAGCAGCAGCCTACAGGGACCGGGCACTGAAGCTTTCTTT. It codes for CASSSLQGPGTEAFF.

This clone occurred a few times. The chain joins TRBV28 to TRBJ1-1; a weak D match, TRBD1 (6 bases). CDR3 size: 15 residues. With 6 bases removed from V and 1 base from J, the gap between germline ends came to 15 bases. Per the germline V gene, CDR1 is MDHEN and CDR2 is SYDVKM. CDR3 sequence: CASRGGSTGNTEAFF. CDR3 in DNA: TGTGCCAGCAGAGGGGGGAGTACAGGGAACACTGAAGCTTTCTTT.

The chain employs TRBV29-1 and TRBJ1-2; the match to TRBD1 covers 9 bases. CDR3 size: 14 residues. CDR1 is SQVTM, CDR2 ANQGSEA, per germline. The V segment lost 5 bases and the J segment 8 bases; nucleotides outside the gene matches: 12. The chain's CDR3 is CSVLPQGAGWGYTF. The DNA of the CDR3 is TGCAGCGTTTTACCACAGGGGGCCGGTTGGGGCTACACCTTC.

The J gene is TRBJ2-2, the V gene TRBV6-1; D is perhaps TRBD1 (6 bases). Per germline, CDR1 MNHNS and CDR2 SASEGT. Between the trimmed V and J ends, which lost 11 bases and 2 bases, there was a span of 15 bases. The CDR3 runs to 14 residues. This chain's CDR3 is CALGGEANTGELFF. CDR3 in DNA: TGTGCCCTAGGGGGAGAAGCTAACACCGGGGAGCTGTTTTTT.

J is TRBJ1-1 and V is TRBV30; weak D call: TRBD1 (5 bases). Looked up from germline, CDR1 is GTSNPN and CDR2 is SVGIG (reference sequence). The CDR3 consists of 13 residues. Trimming left V 8 bases short and J 1 base short, with 14 bases between. CDR3 nucleotide sequence: TGTGCCCGACTGGGCGGGGGGAACACTGAAGCTTTCTTT. The encoded protein is CARLGGGNTEAFF.

V usage is TRBV2 and J usage is TRBJ1-2; a weak D match, TRBD1 (6 bases). Trimming cost V 5 bases and J 3 bases, with 10 bases left between them. CDR1 is SNHLY and CDR2 is FYNNEI in the germline V gene. This CDR3 has 13 amino acids. CDR3 coding DNA: TGTGCCAGCAGTCCACAGGGCTACTATGGCTACACCTTC. Encoded protein: CASSPQGYYGYTF.

V usage is TRBV7-9 and J usage is TRBJ1-1, with TRBD1 as a possible D gene (6 bases). V was pared by 5 bases and J by 1 base, with 23 bases between. Germline lookup yields CDR1 SEHNR and CDR2 FQNEAQ (reference sequence). The CDR3 totals 18 residues. CDR3 in amino acids: CASSRPRDRRMQNTEAFF. The CDR3 bases are TGTGCCAGCAGCCGACCGCGCGACAGGCGGATGCAGAACACTGAAGCTTTCTTT. The full variable domain, in which reference TRBV7-9 and TRBJ1-1 provide the parts outside the CDR3, is DTGVSQNPRHKITKRGQNVTFRCDPISEHNRLYWYRQTLGQGPEFLTYFQNEAQLEKSRLLSDRFSAERPKGSFSTLEIQRTEQGDSAMYLCASSRPRDRRMQNTEAFFGQGTRLTVV.

V is TRBV7-6 and J is TRBJ1-1; D is undetermined. Per germline, CDR1 SGHVS and CDR2 FNYEAQ. The CDR3 consists of 13 residues. Trimming took off 5 bases at V and 1 base at J, with 8 bases between the two ends. CDR3 DNA sequence: TGTGCCAGCAGCCCAGAGGGGAACACTGAAGCTTTCTTT. Translation: CASSPEGNTEAFF.

The rearrangement joins TRBV19 to TRBJ2-5, with TRBD1 matching 12 bases. CDR1 is LNHDA and CDR2 is SQIVND in the germline V gene (reference sequence). This CDR3 region has 17 residues. V was clipped by 3 bases and J by 2 bases; unmatched bases: 7. The CDR3 bases are TGTGCCAGTAGTATTCCGGGACAGGGGGCACTACAAGAGACCCAGTACTTC. Translation: CASSIPGQGALQETQYF.

The chain combines TRBV7-2 with TRBJ2-7, with D unclear. Between the trimmed V and J ends, which lost 1 base and 5 bases, there was a span of 12 bases. The CDR3 runs to 14 residues. In germline, CDR1 is SGHTA, CDR2 FQGNSA. CDR3 residues: CASSLVARIDEQYF. CDR3 sequence (DNA): TGTGCCAGCAGCTTAGTGGCGAGGATCGACGAGCAGTACTTC. Full variable domain (missing parts from reference TRBV7-2 and TRBJ2-7): GAGVSQSPSNKVTEKGKDVELRCDPISGHTALYWYRQSLGQGLEFLIYFQGNSAPDKSGLPSDRFSAERTGGSVSTLTIQRTQQEDSAVYLCASSLVARIDEQYFGPGTRLTVT.